The sample holds a few counts of the clone carrying this TCR beta chain. Its antigen is unknown. The entry originates in a study of T cell repertoires in cytomegalovirus infection. Study as a whole: CMV infection plus the matching HLA type was flagged by public TCR beta signatures. Study-level findings and limits: There were carriers of CMV plus the relevant HLA, and cumulative public TCR beta family frequency identified them. In two of eight donors, the top clonotype was HLA-C-restricted CMV-specific.

The CDR3 contains 11 residues. The germline V and J ends were trimmed by 7 bases and 7 bases, with 8 bases remaining between them. Looked up from germline, CDR1 is MNHGY and CDR2 is SAAAGT. Each CDR3 protein is one row after TCRdb ran MiXCR on the reads. Of some 320,000 distinct CDR3 sequences detected, 9% to 9.5% appear once; the ten largest clones hold 3.5% to 4.5%. The specimen was PBMCs. This TCR came from a human donor in good health (CMV status not recorded). Some clones in this sample may be carry-over from other donors' samples. The genes are TRBV6-8 and TRBJ1-5; D gene uncertain. The CDR3 nucleotides read TGTGCCAGCACCCTAGACCAGCCCCAGCATTTT. Encoded protein: CASTLDQPQHF.